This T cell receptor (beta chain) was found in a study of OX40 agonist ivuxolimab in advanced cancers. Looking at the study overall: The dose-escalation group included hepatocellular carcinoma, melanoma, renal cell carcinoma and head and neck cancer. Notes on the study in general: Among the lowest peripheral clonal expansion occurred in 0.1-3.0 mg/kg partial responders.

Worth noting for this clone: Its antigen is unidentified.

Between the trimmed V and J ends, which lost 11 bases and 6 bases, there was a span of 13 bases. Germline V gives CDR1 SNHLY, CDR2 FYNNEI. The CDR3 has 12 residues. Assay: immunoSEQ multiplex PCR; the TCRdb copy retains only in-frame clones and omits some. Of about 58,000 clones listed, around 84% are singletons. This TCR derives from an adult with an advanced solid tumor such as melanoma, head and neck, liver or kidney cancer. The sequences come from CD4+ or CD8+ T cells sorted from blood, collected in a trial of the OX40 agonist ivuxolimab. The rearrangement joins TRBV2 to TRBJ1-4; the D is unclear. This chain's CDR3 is CASRRADEKLFF. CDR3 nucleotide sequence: TGTGCCTCAAGACGGGCGGATGAAAAACTGTTTTTT.